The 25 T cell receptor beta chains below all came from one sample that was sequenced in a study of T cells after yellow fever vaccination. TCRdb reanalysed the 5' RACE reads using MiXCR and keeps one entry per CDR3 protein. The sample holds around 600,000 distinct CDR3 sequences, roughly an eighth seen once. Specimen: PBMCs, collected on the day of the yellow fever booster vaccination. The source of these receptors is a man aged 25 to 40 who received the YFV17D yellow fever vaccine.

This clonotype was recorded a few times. CDR3 protein: CSVASYNEQFF. The CDR3 coding sequence is TGCAGCGTTGCCTCATACAATGAGCAGTTCTTC. This rearrangement joins TRBV29-1 to TRBJ2-1, with no clear D. Germline V CDR1 and CDR2: SQVTM, ANQGSEA. Trimming removed 4 bases at V and 4 bases at J, with 5 bases between. The CDR3 is made up of 11 amino acids.

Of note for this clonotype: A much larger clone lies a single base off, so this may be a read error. CDR3 DNA: TGTGCCAGCAGCCCGGGGGCGGGCTGGGAGCAGTCCTTC. Encoded protein: CASSPGAGWEQSF. This chain uses TRBV7-6 with TRBJ2-1; D might be TRBD1 or TRBD2, each matching 6 bases. CDR3 size: 13 residues. Germline V CDR1 and CDR2: SGHVS, FNYEAQ.

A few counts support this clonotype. The DNA for the CDR3 is TGCGCCAGCAGCTTGGTTGGGGGTGTCAACTATGGCTACACCTTC. Its translation is CASSLVGGVNYGYTF. V usage is TRBV5-1 and J usage is TRBJ1-2, with a tentative D call TRBD1 (5 bases). CDR1 SGHRS and CDR2 YFSETQ come from the germline V gene. Between the trimmed V and J ends, which lost 0 bases and 2 bases, there was a span of 11 bases. The CDR3 contains 15 residues.

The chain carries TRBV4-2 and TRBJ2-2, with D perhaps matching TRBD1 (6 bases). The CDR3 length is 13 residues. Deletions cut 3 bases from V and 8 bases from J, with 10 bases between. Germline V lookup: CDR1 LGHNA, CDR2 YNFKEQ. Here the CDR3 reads CASSQGAYGELFF. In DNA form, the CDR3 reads TGTGCCAGCAGCCAGGGGGCGTATGGGGAGCTGTTTTTT.

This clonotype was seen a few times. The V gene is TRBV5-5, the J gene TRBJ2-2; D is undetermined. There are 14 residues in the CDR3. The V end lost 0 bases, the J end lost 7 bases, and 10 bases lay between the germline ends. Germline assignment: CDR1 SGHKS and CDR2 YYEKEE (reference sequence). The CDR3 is CASSLVVLSGELFF. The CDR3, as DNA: TGTGCCAGCAGCTTGGTGGTCCTCAGCGGGGAGCTGTTTTTT.

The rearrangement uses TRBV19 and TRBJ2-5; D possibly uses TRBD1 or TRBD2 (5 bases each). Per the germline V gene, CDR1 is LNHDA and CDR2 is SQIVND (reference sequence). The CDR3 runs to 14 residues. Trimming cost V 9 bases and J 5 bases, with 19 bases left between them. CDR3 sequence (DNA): TGTGCCAGCTCTTTGGGGGTGCAAGCGGAGACCCAGTACTTC. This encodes CASSLGVQAETQYF.

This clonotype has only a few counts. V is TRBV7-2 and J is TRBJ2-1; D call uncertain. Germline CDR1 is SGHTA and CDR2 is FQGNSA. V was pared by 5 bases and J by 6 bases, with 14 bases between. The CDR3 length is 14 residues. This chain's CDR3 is CASSRDSSPNEQFF. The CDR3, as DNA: TGTGCCAGCAGCCGAGACTCCTCGCCCAATGAGCAGTTCTTC.

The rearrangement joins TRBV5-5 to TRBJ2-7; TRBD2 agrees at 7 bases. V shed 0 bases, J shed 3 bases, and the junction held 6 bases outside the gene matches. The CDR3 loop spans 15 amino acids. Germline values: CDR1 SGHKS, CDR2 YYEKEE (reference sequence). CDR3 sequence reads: CASSLVAGEIYEQYF. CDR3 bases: TGTGCCAGCAGCTTGGTCGCGGGAGAGATCTACGAGCAGTACTTC.

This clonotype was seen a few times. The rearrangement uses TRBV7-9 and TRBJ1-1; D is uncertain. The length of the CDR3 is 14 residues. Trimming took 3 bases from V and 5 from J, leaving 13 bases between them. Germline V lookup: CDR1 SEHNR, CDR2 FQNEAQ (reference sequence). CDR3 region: CASSLDTRGTEAFF. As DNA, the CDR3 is TGTGCCAGCAGCTTGGATACGCGAGGGACTGAAGCTTTCTTT.

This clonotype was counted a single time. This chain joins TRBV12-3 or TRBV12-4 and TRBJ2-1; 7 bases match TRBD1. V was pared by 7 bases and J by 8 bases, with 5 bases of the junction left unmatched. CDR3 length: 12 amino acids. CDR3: CASTNQGDEQFF. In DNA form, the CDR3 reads TGTGCCAGCACAAATCAGGGGGATGAGCAGTTCTTC.

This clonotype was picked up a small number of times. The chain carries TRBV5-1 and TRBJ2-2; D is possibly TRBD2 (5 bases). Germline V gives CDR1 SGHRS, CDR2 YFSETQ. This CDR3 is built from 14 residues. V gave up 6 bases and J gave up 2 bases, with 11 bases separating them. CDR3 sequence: CASKERINTGELFF. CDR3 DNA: TGCGCCAGCAAAGAGCGGATAAACACCGGGGAGCTGTTTTTT.

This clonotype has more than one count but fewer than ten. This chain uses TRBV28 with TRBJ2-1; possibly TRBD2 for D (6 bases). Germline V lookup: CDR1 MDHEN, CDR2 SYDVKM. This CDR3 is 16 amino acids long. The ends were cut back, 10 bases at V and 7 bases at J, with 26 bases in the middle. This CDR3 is CATAGLSFRLKNEQFF. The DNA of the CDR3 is TGTGCCACCGCGGGGCTTAGTTTTCGTCTGAAGAATGAGCAGTTCTTC.

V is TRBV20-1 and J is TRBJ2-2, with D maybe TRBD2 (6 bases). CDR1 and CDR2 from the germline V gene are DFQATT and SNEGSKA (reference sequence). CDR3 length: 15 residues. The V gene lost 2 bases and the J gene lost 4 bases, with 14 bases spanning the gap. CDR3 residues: CSARPGGLSTGELFF. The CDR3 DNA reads TGCAGTGCTAGACCTGGGGGACTTAGCACCGGGGAGCTGTTTTTT.

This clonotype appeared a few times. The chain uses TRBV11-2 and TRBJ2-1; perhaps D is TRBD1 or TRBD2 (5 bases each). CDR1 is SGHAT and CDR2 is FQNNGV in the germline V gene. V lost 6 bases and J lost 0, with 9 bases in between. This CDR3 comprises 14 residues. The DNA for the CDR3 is TGTGCCAGCAGTCGGGACCGCTCCTACAATGAGCAGTTCTTC. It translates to CASSRDRSYNEQFF.

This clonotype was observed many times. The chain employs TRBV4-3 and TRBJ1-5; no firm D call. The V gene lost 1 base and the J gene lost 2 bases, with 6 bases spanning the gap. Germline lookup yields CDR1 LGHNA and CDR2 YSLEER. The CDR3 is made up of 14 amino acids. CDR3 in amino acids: CASSQAQGNQPQHF. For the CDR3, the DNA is TGCGCCAGCAGCCAAGCTCAGGGCAATCAGCCCCAGCATTTT.

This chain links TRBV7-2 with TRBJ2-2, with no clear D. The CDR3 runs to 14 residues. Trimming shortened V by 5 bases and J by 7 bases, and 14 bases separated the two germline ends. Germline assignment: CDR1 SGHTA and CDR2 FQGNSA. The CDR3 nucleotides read TGTGCCAGCAGCCTAATGCAATCGGGCGGGGAGCTGTTTTTT. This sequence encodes CASSLMQSGGELFF.

CDR3: CASSYGLAGEGEQYF. The CDR3 DNA is TGTGCCAGCAGCTACGGACTAGCGGGAGAGGGCGAGCAGTACTTC. The chain has TRBV7-2 and TRBJ2-7; 13 nucleotides align to TRBD2. V shed 4 bases, J shed 6 bases, and the junction held 6 bases outside the gene matches. The germline V gene has CDR1 SGHTA and CDR2 FQGNSA. This CDR3 is 15 amino acids long.

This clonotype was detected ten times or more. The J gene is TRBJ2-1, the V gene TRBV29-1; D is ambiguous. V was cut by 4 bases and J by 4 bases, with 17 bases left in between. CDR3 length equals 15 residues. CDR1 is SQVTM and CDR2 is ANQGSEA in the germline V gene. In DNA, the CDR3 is TGCAGCGTTGGCCTGACCCGAAAGTCTTACAATGAGCAGTTCTTC. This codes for CSVGLTRKSYNEQFF.

CDR3: CASSRRTGAEVGTDTQYF. The DNA of the CDR3 is TGTGCCAGCAGCCGTCGGACAGGGGCCGAGGTGGGCACAGATACGCAGTATTTT. The chain links TRBV3-1 to TRBJ2-3; 9 bases line up with TRBD1. J was trimmed by 1 base and V by 4 bases; bases with no gene match: 12. This CDR3 is 18 amino acids long. CDR1 is LGHDT and CDR2 is YNNKEL in the germline V gene (reference sequence).

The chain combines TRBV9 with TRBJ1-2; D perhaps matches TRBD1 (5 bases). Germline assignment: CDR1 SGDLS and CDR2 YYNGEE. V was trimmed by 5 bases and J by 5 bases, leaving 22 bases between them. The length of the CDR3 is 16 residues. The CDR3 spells CASSEGADTEGYGYTF. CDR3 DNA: TGTGCCAGCAGTGAAGGCGCCGACACGGAGGGGTATGGCTACACCTTC.

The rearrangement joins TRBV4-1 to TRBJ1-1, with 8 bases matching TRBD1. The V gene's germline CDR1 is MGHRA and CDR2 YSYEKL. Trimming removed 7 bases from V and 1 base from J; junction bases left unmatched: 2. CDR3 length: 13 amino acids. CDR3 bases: TGCGCCAGCACCGGGACAGGGAACACTGAAGCTTTCTTT. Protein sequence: CASTGTGNTEAFF.

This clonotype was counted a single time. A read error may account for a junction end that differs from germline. CDR3 residues: CASATGVNSNQPRHF. As DNA, the CDR3 is TGTGCCAGCGCTACAGGAGTTAATAGCAATCAGCCCCGGCATTTT. The chain is built from TRBV7-2 and TRBJ1-5; the D gene is possibly TRBD1 (5 bases). Germline CDR1 SGHTA, CDR2 FQGNSA. CDR3 length: 15 amino acids.

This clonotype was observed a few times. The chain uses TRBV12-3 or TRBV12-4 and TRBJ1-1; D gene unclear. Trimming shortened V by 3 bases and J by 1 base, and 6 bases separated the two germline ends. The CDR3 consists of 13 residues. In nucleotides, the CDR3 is TGTGCCAGCAGTTTTATATGGAACACTGAAGCTTTCTTT. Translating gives CASSFIWNTEAFF.

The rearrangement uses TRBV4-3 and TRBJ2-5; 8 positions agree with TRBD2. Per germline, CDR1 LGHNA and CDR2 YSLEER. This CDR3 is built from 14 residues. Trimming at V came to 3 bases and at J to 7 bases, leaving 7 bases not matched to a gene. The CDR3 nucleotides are TGCGCCAGCAGCCACAGAGCGGGAGAGGGGACCCAGTACTTC. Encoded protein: CASSHRAGEGTQYF.

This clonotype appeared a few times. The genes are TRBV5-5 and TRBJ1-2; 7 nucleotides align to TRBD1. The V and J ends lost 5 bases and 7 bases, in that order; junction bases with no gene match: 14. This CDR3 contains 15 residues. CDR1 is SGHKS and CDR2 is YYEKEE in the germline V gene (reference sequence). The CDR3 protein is CASSPGTVALSGYTF. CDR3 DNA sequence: TGTGCCAGCAGTCCCGGGACAGTGGCTCTTAGTGGCTACACCTTC. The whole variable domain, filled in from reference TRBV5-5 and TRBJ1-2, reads DAGVTQSPTHLIKTRGQQVTLRCSPISGHKSVSWYQQVLGQGPQFIFQYYEKEERGRGNFPDRFSARQFPNYSSELNVNALLLGDSALYLCASSPGTVALSGYTFGSGTRLTVV.